Below are 9 T cell receptor beta chains sequenced from a single sample in a study of beta chain features in type 1 diabetes. The isolated RNA, all of it, was reverse transcribed, so expressed TCRB transcripts were what got sequenced. Measured with immunoSEQ multiplex PCR; TCRdb has only the in-frame clones, and not every one. The top ten hold 0.023% of the sample, which has about 930,000 clones, 17% seen once. Sequenced: naive CD4+ T cells from blood. Source of these receptors: a woman aged 18-29 years in good health.

This clone was detected a few times. The chain recombines TRBV15 with TRBJ1-4; a possible D gene is TRBD1 (5 bases). The CDR3 has 17 amino acids. Trimming shortened V by 0 bases and J by 8 bases, and 19 bases separated the two germline ends. Germline V gene data show CDR1 as LNHNV and CDR2 as YYDKDF (reference sequence). The CDR3 loop is CATSRDFRGRLSEKLFF. For the CDR3, the DNA is TGTGCCACCAGCAGAGATTTTAGGGGCAGGCTGTCAGAAAAACTGTTTTTT.

The chain carries TRBV27 and TRBJ2-7, with TRBD2 as a possible D gene (7 bases). Trimming left V 4 bases short and J 3 bases short, with 19 bases between. Looked up from germline, CDR1 is MNHEY and CDR2 is SMNVEV (reference sequence). The CDR3 contains 16 residues. The CDR3 nucleotides read TGTGCCAGCAGTTCTCGGAGAGGGGGGAGGGGCTACGAGCAGTACTTC. Amino acids: CASSSRRGGRGYEQYF.

This clone was counted only a few times. This chain links TRBV6-4 with TRBJ1-2, with 8 nucleotides matching TRBD1. The CDR3 runs to 17 residues. Germline V gives CDR1 MRHNA, CDR2 SNTAGT. V shed 3 bases and J 5 bases; nucleotides not matched to a gene: 14. In nucleotides, the CDR3 is TGTGCCAGCAGTGAACGTCCGACAGGGGTTGGCGGATATGGCTACACCTTC. Translated: CASSERPTGVGGYGYTF.

A few counts support this clone. CDR3 region: CASSFGDREGDTQYF. The CDR3 DNA follows: TGTGCCAGCAGCTTTGGTGACAGGGAGGGAGATACGCAGTATTTT. This rearrangement joins TRBV7-9 to TRBJ2-3; D possibly uses TRBD1 or TRBD2 (7 bases each). CDR3 size: 15 residues. CDR1 and CDR2 (germline): SEHNR, FQNEAQ (reference sequence). The V end lost 3 bases, the J end lost 5 bases, and 15 bases lay between the germline ends.

This chain links TRBV25-1 with TRBJ2-2; D not resolved. Germline V gives CDR1 MGHDK, CDR2 SYGVNS. The CDR3 contains 14 residues. Trimming removed 3 bases at V and 6 bases at J, with 11 bases between. The CDR3 coding sequence is TGTGCCAGCAGTGAGCAAGGGTCGGCCGGGGAGCTGTTTTTT. It specifies CASSEQGSAGELFF.

This clone was seen a few times. The V call is TRBV7-6, the J call TRBJ2-5, with D unresolved. V lost 2 bases, J lost 5 bases, and 9 bases lay in between. CDR1 and CDR2 from the germline V gene are SGHVS and FNYEAQ. The CDR3 has 13 residues. The CDR3 loop reads CASSLTPRETQYF. CDR3 DNA: TGTGCCAGCAGCTTAACACCGCGGGAGACCCAGTACTTC. Together with reference TRBV7-6 and TRBJ2-5, the CDR3 gives the full variable domain: GAGVSQSPRYKVTKRGQDVALRCDPISGHVSLYWYRQALGQGPEFLTYFNYEAQQDKSGLPNDRFSAERPEGSISTLTIQRTEQRDSAMYRCASSLTPRETQYFGPGTRLLVL.

The CDR3 DNA sequence: TGTGCCAGCAGCCCCCGGACTACCCTGCAAACAGATACGCAGTATTTT. Protein sequence: CASSPRTTLQTDTQYF. This chain links TRBV4-2 with TRBJ2-3; perhaps TRBD2 as D (6 bases). V gave up 4 bases and J gave up 3 bases, with 17 bases separating them. Germline V lookup: CDR1 LGHNA, CDR2 YNFKEQ. The CDR3 runs to 16 residues.

This clone was picked up a small number of times. The V call is TRBV7-8, the J call TRBJ2-5; 14 nucleotides match TRBD2. The CDR3 spans 15 residues. CDR1 SGHVS and CDR2 FQNEAQ come from the germline V gene. Trimming removed 5 bases from V and 5 bases from J; junction bases left unmatched: 4. In DNA, the CDR3 is TGTGCCAGCAGCATGGGACTAGCGGGAGCCGAGACCCAGTACTTC. Protein sequence: CASSMGLAGAETQYF.

V usage is TRBV10-3 and J usage is TRBJ2-7; 10 bases line up with TRBD2. Trimming cost V 0 bases and J 3 bases; bases outside gene matches: 8. CDR3 length: 17 residues. Germline CDR1 is ENHRY and CDR2 is SYGVKD. DNA of the CDR3: TGTGCCATCAGTGAGTCGAAGGGGGCTAGCGGGAGCTACGAGCAGTACTTC. It is translated as CAISESKGASGSYEQYF.